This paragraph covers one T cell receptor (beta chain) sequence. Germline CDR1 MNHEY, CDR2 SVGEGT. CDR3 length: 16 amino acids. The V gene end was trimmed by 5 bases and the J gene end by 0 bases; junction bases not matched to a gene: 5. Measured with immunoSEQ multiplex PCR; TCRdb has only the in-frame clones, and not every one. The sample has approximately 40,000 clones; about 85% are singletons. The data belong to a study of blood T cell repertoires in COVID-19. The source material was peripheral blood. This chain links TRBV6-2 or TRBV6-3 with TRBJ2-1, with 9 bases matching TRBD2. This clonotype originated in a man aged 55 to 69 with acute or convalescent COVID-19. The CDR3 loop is CASSLLSGGSYNEQFF. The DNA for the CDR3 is TGTGCCAGCAGTCTACTTAGCGGGGGCTCCTACAATGAGCAGTTCTTC.